These 18 T cell receptor beta chains share one sample of origin, sequenced in a study of human T cells and chemical hapten exposure (dated by TCRdb to 2020 to 2023). The library was prepared using RACE. Sequencing was performed on a NextSeq 500. TCRdb reworked the public reads: Q25 trimming with fastp, MiXCR clone assembly, productive beta chains retained. Rows with one shared CDR3 protein collapse into an entry with the most common genes and DNA. The sample has some 44,000 distinct CDR3 sequences on record, more than 8.5% of them singletons. 14% to 15% of the sample comes from the top ten. The sample's time point, from its label and the paper: patch test 2, 6 weeks after DPC sensitization. The sample's treatment or condition, from its label and the paper: therapeutic diphenylcyclopropenone sensitization with weekly scalp DPC. Sequenced material: whole blood, taken in connection with sensitization to the hapten diphenylcyclopropenone (DPC). The receptors shown here come from a middle-aged woman with alopecia areata. Some clones in this sample may be carry-over from other donors' samples.

This clonotype was counted between two and nine times. As DNA, the CDR3 is TGTGCCAGCAGTGGATCCGAGCAGTACTTC. It is translated as CASSGSEQYF. V is TRBV2 and J is TRBJ2-7, with no clear D. V was clipped by 4 bases and J by 6 bases, with 4 bases between them. This CDR3 is built from 10 residues. Germline loops: CDR1 SNHLY, CDR2 FYNNEI.

The chain combines TRBV28 with TRBJ2-7; 7 nucleotides match TRBD1. CDR1 and CDR2 (germline): MDHEN, SYDVKM. The J segment lost 6 bases and the V segment lost 9 bases, leaving 14 bases of the junction unmatched. There are 14 residues in the CDR3. DNA of the CDR3: TGTGCCAGTAGGTCCAGGGGGTTGGCGTCCGAGCAGTACTTC. Protein: CASRSRGLASEQYF.

This clonotype has ten or more counts. V usage is TRBV6-5 and J usage is TRBJ2-3, with 7 bases aligning to TRBD2. V gave up 2 bases and J gave up 0 bases; unmatched junction bases: 2. This CDR3 comprises 15 residues. Germline CDR1 reads MNHEY; CDR2 reads SVGAGI. This CDR3 is CASSYMRGSTDTQYF. The DNA of the CDR3 is TGTGCCAGCAGTTACATGCGGGGGAGCACAGATACGCAGTATTTT.

This clonotype was recorded at least ten times. The CDR3 region has the DNA TGTGCCAGCAGTGATGCAGGGGAGCTGTTTTTT. Its translation: CASSDAGELFF. The rearrangement uses TRBV25-1 and TRBJ2-2; D is undetermined. The CDR3 loop spans 11 amino acids. V was clipped by 3 bases and J by 8 bases, with 4 bases between them. Per germline, CDR1 MGHDK and CDR2 SYGVNS.

At least ten counts were recorded for this clonotype. V is TRBV7-2 and J is TRBJ2-7; D gene ambiguous. The germline V gene encodes CDR1 SGHTA and CDR2 FQGNSA. The CDR3 extends over 14 amino acids. V dropped 7 bases and J dropped 1 base, with 14 bases sitting between them. The CDR3 region has the DNA TGTGCCAGCACCCCAAGAAGTCGGTCCTACGAGCAGTACTTC. Protein product: CASTPRSRSYEQYF.

The J gene is TRBJ2-1, the V gene TRBV18, with D perhaps TRBD1 (7 bases). From germline, CDR1 is KGHSH and CDR2 LQKENI. V dropped 2 bases and J dropped 6 bases, with 11 bases sitting between them. The CDR3 is 14 residues long. The CDR3 DNA sequence: TGTGCCAGCTCACCAGGAGGGGGCCGCAATGAGCAGTTCTTC. Translated: CASSPGGGRNEQFF.

This clonotype was seen at least ten times. V is TRBV2 and J is TRBJ2-7; D remains unclear. From germline, CDR1 is SNHLY and CDR2 FYNNEI. Trimming shortened V by 3 bases and J by 7 bases, and 7 bases separated the two germline ends. The CDR3 runs to 11 residues. DNA of the CDR3: TGTGCCAGCAGTGAGACCTCAGAGCAGTACTTC. It specifies CASSETSEQYF.

This clonotype was seen many times. This chain uses TRBV4-2 with TRBJ2-3; 8 bases match TRBD1. The germline V gene encodes CDR1 LGHNA and CDR2 YNFKEQ. V shed 4 bases, J shed 1 base, and the junction held 7 bases outside the gene matches. CDR3 length: 16 residues. Written as DNA, the CDR3 is TGTGCCAGCAGCCCGTCCCGGACAGGGCGCACAGATACGCAGTATTTT. Translating it yields CASSPSRTGRTDTQYF.

At least ten counts were recorded for this clonotype. The chain links TRBV5-1 to TRBJ1-3; D possibly corresponds to TRBD1 (5 bases). The CDR3 loop spans 19 amino acids. Germline V gene data show CDR1 as SGHRS and CDR2 as YFSETQ. V lost 0 bases to trimming and J lost 0 bases, with 19 bases between them. CDR3 in DNA: TGCGCCAGCAGCTTGGGAACGGGTTTGACAGATCGCTCTGGAAACACCATATATTTT. Residues: CASSLGTGLTDRSGNTIYF.

This clonotype was recorded many times. This chain uses TRBV29-1 with TRBJ1-2; D might be TRBD1 (5 bases). This CDR3 comprises 12 residues. V lost 3 bases and J lost 3, with 8 bases in between. From germline, CDR1 is SQVTM and CDR2 ANQGSEA. CDR3 amino acids: CSVDGGYYGYTF. The DNA for the CDR3 is TGCAGCGTTGACGGGGGTTACTATGGCTACACCTTC.

This clonotype was seen at least ten times. The chain joins TRBV12-3 or TRBV12-4 to TRBJ1-2, with D possibly matching TRBD1 (6 bases). Trimming took 7 bases from V and 3 from J, leaving 15 bases between them. The CDR3 consists of 14 residues. CDR3 sequence reads: CASTSTGAYYGYTF. The CDR3 DNA follows: TGTGCCAGCACCTCCACGGGGGCCTACTATGGCTACACCTTC.

Ten or more counts support this clonotype. This chain uses TRBV29-1 with TRBJ2-3; a weak D match, TRBD1 (5 bases). CDR3 length equals 12 residues. V lost 4 bases to trimming and J lost 4 bases, with 9 bases between them. Germline lookup yields CDR1 SQVTM and CDR2 ANQGSEA. The CDR3 region is CSVATVSDTQYF. CDR3 bases: TGCAGCGTTGCGACAGTCTCAGATACGCAGTATTTT.

The sample holds many counts of this clonotype. The chain is built from TRBV11-2 and TRBJ2-6, with D hard to call. Trimming took 4 bases from V and 1 from J, leaving 11 bases between them. The CDR3 is 16 residues long. The germline V gene encodes CDR1 SGHAT and CDR2 FQNNGV. CDR3 sequence: CASSYTAKSGANVLTF. The CDR3 DNA is TGTGCCAGCAGCTACACAGCGAAGTCTGGGGCCAACGTCCTGACTTTC.

A note on this clonotype: Possible read error: a much larger clone is one base away. This chain uses TRBV4-2 with TRBJ1-6; tentative D call: TRBD1 (6 bases). Trimming took 4 bases from V and 7 from J, leaving 17 bases between them. The CDR3 runs 16 residues. Per germline, CDR1 LGHNA and CDR2 YNFKEQ. The CDR3 coding sequence is TGTGCCAGCAGCCCGGGCAGGGACCAGGGGAATTCACCCCTCCACTTT. Translation: CASSPGRDQGNSPLHF.

This clonotype was seen repeatedly, ten times or more. CDR3 residues: CASSGAGTSRETQYF. In nucleotides, the CDR3 is TGTGCCAGCAGTGGCGCCGGGACTTCACGAGAGACCCAGTACTTC. The gene calls are TRBV28 and TRBJ2-5; tentative D call: TRBD2 (6 bases). Germline V lookup: CDR1 MDHEN, CDR2 SYDVKM. With 5 bases removed from V and 4 bases from J, the gap between germline ends came to 17 bases. The length of the CDR3 is 15 residues.

This chain links TRBV28 with TRBJ1-1, with D maybe TRBD1 (6 bases). V lost 6 bases and J 8 bases, leaving 10 bases between the germline ends. Germline V CDR1 and CDR2: MDHEN, SYDVKM. CDR3 length: 11 amino acids. The CDR3 here is CASRGQPEAFF. CDR3 nucleotides: TGTGCCAGCAGAGGACAGCCAGAAGCTTTCTTT.

The chain combines TRBV29-1 with TRBJ1-2, with no clear D. Trimming took 6 bases from V and 4 from J, leaving 9 bases between them. This CDR3 comprises 11 residues. Germline V lookup: CDR1 SQVTM, CDR2 ANQGSEA. The CDR3 DNA is TGCAGCGTGCAGGTTTTCTATGGCTACACCTTC. It translates to CSVQVFYGYTF. The whole variable domain, remainder taken from reference TRBV29-1 and TRBJ1-2, is SAVISQKPSRDICQRGTSLTIQCQVDSQVTMMFWYRQQPGQSLTLIATANQGSEATYESGFVIDKFPISRPNLTFSTLTVSNMSPEDSSIYLCSVQVFYGYTFGSGTRLTVV.

This clonotype was detected a few times. The chain recombines TRBV20-1 with TRBJ2-2; possibly TRBD1 for D (5 bases). V was pared by 5 bases and J by 6 bases, with 10 bases between. Looked up from germline, CDR1 is DFQATT and CDR2 is SNEGSKA (reference sequence). The CDR3 is 12 residues long. CDR3 loop: CSAESRAGELFF. As DNA, the CDR3 is TGCAGTGCTGAATCCAGGGCCGGGGAGCTGTTTTTT.